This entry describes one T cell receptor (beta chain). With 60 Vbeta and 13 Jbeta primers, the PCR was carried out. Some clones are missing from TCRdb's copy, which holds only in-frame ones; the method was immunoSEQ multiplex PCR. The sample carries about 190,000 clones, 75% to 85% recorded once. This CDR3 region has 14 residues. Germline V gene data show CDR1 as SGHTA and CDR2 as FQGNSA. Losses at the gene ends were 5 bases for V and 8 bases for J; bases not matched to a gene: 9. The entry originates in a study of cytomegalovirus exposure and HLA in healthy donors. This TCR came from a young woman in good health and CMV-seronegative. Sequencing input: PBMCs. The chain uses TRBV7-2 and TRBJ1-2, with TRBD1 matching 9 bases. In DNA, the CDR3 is TGTGCCAGCAGCCCAGGGGACAGGGTGAGGGGCTACACCTTC. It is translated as CASSPGDRVRGYTF.